The 21 T cell receptor beta chains reported below all come from one sample, sequenced in a study of human T cells and chemical hapten exposure (dated by TCRdb to the early 2020s). This specimen's time point label, interpreted: pre-sensitization, week 0. The treatment or condition label, as the study defines it: therapeutic diphenylcyclopropenone sensitization with weekly scalp DPC. Library construction relied on RACE. Sequencing was carried out with a NextSeq 500. TCRdb applied fastp at Q25 and MiXCR to the public reads, then kept only in-frame beta chains. Duplicate CDR3 protein sequences are folded into a single record with the most common DNA and genes. The sample table contains 250,000 or so distinct CDR3 sequences; only one count was recorded for approximately 8% of them. Approximately 1.2% of the sample is held by the ten biggest clonotypes. The input for sequencing was whole blood, taken in connection with sensitization to the hapten diphenylcyclopropenone (DPC). The receptors derive from a man younger than 35 with alopecia areata. Some clones in this sample may be carry-over from other donors' samples.

This clonotype has just a few counts. The chain is built from TRBV6-2 or TRBV6-3 and TRBJ2-1; TRBD1 might be the D (5 bases). CDR1 MNHEY and CDR2 SVGEGT come from the germline V gene. V was clipped by 5 bases and J by 3 bases, with 11 bases between them. The CDR3 contains 14 residues. CDR3 loop: CASSARQIYNEQFF. The DNA of the CDR3 is TGTGCCAGCAGTGCCCGACAGATCTACAATGAGCAGTTCTTC.

Only a few counts were recorded for this clonotype. V and J are TRBV25-1 and TRBJ1-4; possibly TRBD1 for D (6 bases). V lost 2 bases, J lost 8 bases, and 6 bases lay in between. The CDR3 spans 12 residues. CDR1 is MGHDK and CDR2 is SYGVNS in the germline V gene. In DNA, the CDR3 is TGTGCCAGCAGTGAAGGGGGCGAAAAACTGTTTTTT. Its protein product is CASSEGGEKLFF.

The sample holds a few counts of this clonotype. CDR3 sequence reads: CASSYSGQFNEQFF. In DNA, the CDR3 is TGTGCCAGCAGTTACTCAGGACAGTTCAATGAGCAGTTCTTC. The rearrangement joins TRBV6-5 to TRBJ2-1, with a weak D call TRBD1 (6 bases). The V and J ends lost 0 bases and 6 bases respectively, with 9 bases between them. The CDR3 has 14 residues. Germline CDR1 and CDR2: MNHEY and SVGAGI.

This clonotype was detected a few times. The J gene is TRBJ2-1, the V gene TRBV7-9, with 14 bases lining up with TRBD2. This CDR3 is built from 15 residues. The germline gives CDR1 SEHNR, CDR2 FQNEAQ (reference sequence). J was trimmed by 8 bases and V by 8 bases; bases with no gene match: 8. As DNA, the CDR3 is TGTGCCAGCGCCCGGACTAGCGGGGGGAGCGATGAGCAGTTCTTC. Protein sequence: CASARTSGGSDEQFF.

The rearrangement uses TRBV12-3 or TRBV12-4 and TRBJ1-4; no firm D call. The CDR3 covers 14 residues. Trimming cost V 4 bases and J 3 bases, with 9 bases left between them. The chain's CDR3 is CASSYWAANEKLFF. The CDR3 region has the DNA TGTGCCAGCAGTTATTGGGCTGCTAATGAAAAACTGTTTTTT.

This clonotype was seen only a few times. The genes are TRBV5-1 and TRBJ2-3; D call uncertain. The length of the CDR3 is 15 residues. Looked up from germline, CDR1 is SGHRS and CDR2 is YFSETQ. The germline V and J ends were trimmed by 0 bases and 1 base, with 9 bases remaining between them. The CDR3 loop is CASSLGPFRTDTQYF. CDR3 coding DNA: TGCGCCAGCAGCTTGGGTCCTTTTCGCACAGATACGCAGTATTTT.

There are a few counts of this clonotype. This sequence joins TRBV3-1 and TRBJ2-7; TRBD2 aligns across 9 bases. This CDR3 comprises 15 residues. The junction had 11 bases not matched to a gene; V was cut back by 4 bases and J by 7 bases. Germline V gene lookup returns CDR1 LGHDT and CDR2 YNNKEL (reference sequence). CDR3 sequence (DNA): TGTGCCAGCAGCCCCTGGACTAGCGAGTCGCGAGAGCAGTACTTC. Protein: CASSPWTSESREQYF.

This clonotype has at least ten counts. V and J are TRBV12-3 or TRBV12-4 and TRBJ2-1; D ambiguous. The CDR3 has 14 residues. V lost 3 bases, J lost 6 bases, and 12 bases lay in between. CDR3 bases: TGTGCCAGCAGTTTGTATGGGATGGGCAATGAGCAGTTCTTC. Encoded protein: CASSLYGMGNEQFF.

This clonotype was observed a few times. The chain combines TRBV24-1 with TRBJ2-3; D possibly corresponds to TRBD1 (6 bases). CDR3 length: 16 residues. Germline CDR1 reads KGHDR; CDR2 reads SFDVKD. Trimming cost V 2 bases and J 3 bases, with 14 bases left between them. The CDR3 region has the DNA TGTGCCACCAGTGATTCAGGGGCGCTGGGTACAGATACGCAGTATTTT. Protein: CATSDSGALGTDTQYF.

This rearrangement joins TRBV20-1 to TRBJ2-2; D call uncertain. Germline V lookup: CDR1 DFQATT, CDR2 SNEGSKA (reference sequence). Trimming left V 0 bases short and J 2 bases short, with 13 bases between. This CDR3 region has 16 residues. CDR3 nucleotide sequence: TGCAGTGCTAGAGATCTGGCCCGTCCAAACACCGGGGAGCTGTTTTTT. Protein: CSARDLARPNTGELFF.

This clonotype was observed many times. The chain links TRBV7-6 to TRBJ2-5; D remains unclear. This CDR3 region has 14 residues. Trimming pared 0 bases from V and 1 base from J, leaving 6 bases between. CDR1 is SGHVS, CDR2 FNYEAQ, per germline. As DNA, the CDR3 is TGTGCCAGCAGCTTAGCAGGATTCCAAGAGACCCAGTACTTC. Its protein is CASSLAGFQETQYF.

Ten or more counts support this clonotype. J is TRBJ1-1 and V is TRBV3-1, with D possibly matching TRBD1 (5 bases). This CDR3 has 16 amino acids. Per the germline V gene, CDR1 is LGHDT and CDR2 is YNNKEL (reference sequence). Between the trimmed V and J ends, which lost 1 base and 0 bases, there was a span of 12 bases. The DNA of the CDR3 is TGTGCCAGCAGCCAAGTGCGGGGCAATATGAACACTGAAGCTTTCTTT. Amino acid sequence: CASSQVRGNMNTEAFF.

This chain uses TRBV4-3 with TRBJ1-4, with TRBD1 matching over 9 bases. The CDR3 runs 16 residues. With 1 base clipped from V and 6 bases from J, the junction kept 6 bases outside the gene matches. Germline lookup yields CDR1 LGHNA and CDR2 YSLEER. DNA for the CDR3: TGCGCCAGCAGCCAAGGCTCGGGGACAGGGCATGAAAAACTGTTTTTT. This sequence encodes CASSQGSGTGHEKLFF.

This chain links TRBV7-9 with TRBJ1-1; TRBD1 agrees at 9 bases. The CDR3 spans 14 residues. Germline lookup yields CDR1 SEHNR and CDR2 FQNEAQ (reference sequence). The V gene end was trimmed by 5 bases and the J gene end by 5 bases; junction bases not matched to a gene: 6. The CDR3 protein is CASSNRDRVTEAFF. CDR3 nucleotides: TGTGCCAGCAGCAATAGGGACAGGGTTACTGAAGCTTTCTTT.

The table lists this clonotype with many counts. This chain links TRBV6-5 with TRBJ1-2, with D perhaps matching TRBD1 (6 bases). Germline V gives CDR1 MNHEY, CDR2 SVGAGI. The CDR3 loop spans 15 amino acids. V was shortened by 5 bases and J by 4 bases, with 17 bases between the two germline ends. The CDR3 DNA reads TGTGCCAGCAGTCTCCGGAACAGGGTTAGCTATGGCTACACCTTC. Amino acids: CASSLRNRVSYGYTF.

There are many counts of this clonotype. The chain combines TRBV12-2 with TRBJ2-7; the table gives TRBD1 as D, unverified against the DNA. TRBV12-2 constitutes a pseudogene. This CDR3 spans 15 amino acids. The CDR3: CASRPRPICSYEQYV. The CDR3 DNA reads as TGTGCAAGTCGCCCCCGGCCGATCTGCTCCTACGAGCAGTACGTC.

The chain recombines TRBV29-1 with TRBJ1-2; no reliable D call. Germline CDR1 is SQVTM and CDR2 is ANQGSEA. Trimming left V 0 bases short and J 3 bases short, with 11 bases between. The CDR3 has 14 amino acids. The CDR3 spells CSVEDRLFHYGYTF. The CDR3 DNA reads TGCAGCGTTGAAGATAGGCTATTCCACTATGGCTACACCTTC.

As DNA, the CDR3 is TGTGCCAGCAGCCATGGACAGGGATTAAATGAGCAGTTCTTC. Protein product: CASSHGQGLNEQFF. The rearrangement links TRBV7-2 to TRBJ2-1; 8 bases are a match to TRBD1. The CDR3 sequence is 14 residues long. Germline CDR1 is SGHTA and CDR2 is FQGNSA. J gave up 7 bases and V 5 bases, and 7 bases lay outside the gene matches.

The table lists this clonotype with many counts. This chain uses TRBV7-2 with TRBJ2-7, with 7 positions matching TRBD1. V lost 5 bases and J lost 0; bases outside the gene matches: 4. CDR3 length equals 14 residues. Germline V gene data show CDR1 as SGHTA and CDR2 as FQGNSA. In DNA, the CDR3 is TGTGCCAGCAGCCCGGACAGGTACTCCTACGAGCAGTACGTC. Translated, it gives CASSPDRYSYEQYV.

This sequence joins TRBV15 and TRBJ2-3; no definite D call. Germline CDR1 LNHNV, CDR2 YYDKDF (reference sequence). The CDR3 is 14 residues long. Trimming left V 3 bases short and J 2 bases short, with 9 bases between. CDR3 protein: CATSRGMVTDTQYF. The CDR3 coding sequence is TGTGCCACCAGCAGGGGAATGGTCACAGATACGCAGTATTTT.

In its sample, this clonotype was seen many times. The chain uses TRBV29-1 and TRBJ2-1, with D perhaps TRBD1 or TRBD2 (6 bases each). CDR3 length equals 13 residues. Germline lookup yields CDR1 SQVTM and CDR2 ANQGSEA. Between the trimmed V and J ends, which lost 4 bases and 4 bases, there was a span of 11 bases. CDR3 DNA: TGCAGCGTTGGCGGGACACCATACAATGAGCAGTTCTTC. Residues: CSVGGTPYNEQFF.